This TCR beta chain was sequenced for a study of blood T cell repertoires in COVID-19. Study overall: Whether acute or convalescent, the COVID-19 samples came from the United States, Italy and Spain.

In the study's own analysis: Reference gene primer amplification yielded estimated nucleated cell counts. The protocol was immunoSEQ multiplex PCR, while the TCRdb copy is restricted to in-frame clones and leaves out a portion. V, J and clone size were drawn from that table, and D and trimming were deduced from the DNA. The table has some 210,000 clones, around 92% seen once; the top ten hold under 1.5%. The sample comprised peripheral blood. The receptor was isolated from a man younger than 40 with acute or convalescent COVID-19.

Here the CDR3 reads CASSQGTLGAETQYF. CDR3 nucleotides: TGCGCCAGCAGCCAAGGGACCCTTGGGGCGGAGACCCAGTACTTC. V gene TRBV4-1 combines with J gene TRBJ2-5; D may be TRBD1 (5 bases). The germline V gene has CDR1 MGHRA and CDR2 YSYEKL. The V gene lost 1 base and the J gene lost 5 bases, with 14 bases spanning the gap. CDR3 size: 15 residues.